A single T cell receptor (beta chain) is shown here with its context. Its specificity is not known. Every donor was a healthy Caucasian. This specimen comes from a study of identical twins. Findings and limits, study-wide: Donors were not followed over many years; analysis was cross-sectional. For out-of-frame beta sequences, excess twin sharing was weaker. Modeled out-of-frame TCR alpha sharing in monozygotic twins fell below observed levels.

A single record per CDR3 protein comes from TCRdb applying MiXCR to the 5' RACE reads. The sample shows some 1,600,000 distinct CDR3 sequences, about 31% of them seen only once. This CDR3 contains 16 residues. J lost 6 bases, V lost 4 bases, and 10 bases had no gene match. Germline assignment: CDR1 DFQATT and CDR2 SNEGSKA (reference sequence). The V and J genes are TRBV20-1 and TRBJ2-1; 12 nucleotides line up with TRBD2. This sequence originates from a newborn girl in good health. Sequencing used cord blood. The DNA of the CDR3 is TGCAGTGCTACACCCCCGAGGACTAGCGGGACCAATGAGCAGTTCTTC. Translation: CSATPPRTSGTNEQFF.